This entry lists 29 T cell receptor beta chains sequenced from one sample in a study of T cell responses to AZD1222 COVID-19 vaccine. Clones were read by immunoSEQ multiplex PCR, and TCRdb kept only the in-frame ones, dropping some. The sample yields around 140,000 clones, about 92% seen once. This specimen consisted of peripheral blood, obtained after recovery from COVID-19. The receptors stem from an adult who had recovered from COVID-19.

V usage is TRBV6-6 and J usage is TRBJ2-7, with 7 bases identical to TRBD2. Trimming at V came to 6 bases and at J to 2 bases, leaving 7 bases not matched to a gene. The CDR3 has 14 residues. CDR1 is MNHNY and CDR2 is SVGAGI in the germline V gene (reference sequence). CDR3: CASRNSGQAYEQYF. The CDR3 DNA reads as TGTGCCAGCAGAAATAGCGGGCAAGCCTACGAGCAGTACTTC.

The chain carries TRBV5-4 and TRBJ2-1; 7 bases line up with TRBD1. Germline values: CDR1 SGHNT, CDR2 YYREEE (reference sequence). V dropped 6 bases and J dropped 3; count of bases not matched to a gene: 12. This CDR3 is 16 amino acids long. Here the CDR3 reads CASTPLRDSDYNEQFF. CDR3 nucleotide sequence: TGTGCCAGCACCCCACTCCGGGACAGCGACTACAATGAGCAGTTCTTC.

The chain recombines TRBV3-1 (or the pseudogene TRBV3-2) with TRBJ2-1; 7 nucleotides align to TRBD2. Per the germline V gene, CDR1 is LGHDT and CDR2 is YNNKEL (reference sequence). The CDR3 has 16 residues. V shed 0 bases and J 1 base; nucleotides not matched to a gene: 3. The CDR3: CASSQDSGPSYNEQFF. CDR3 DNA sequence: TGTGCCAGCAGCCAAGATAGCGGGCCTTCCTACAATGAGCAGTTCTTC.

V and J are TRBV15 and TRBJ1-5, with D possibly matching TRBD1 (6 bases). The CDR3 is made up of 17 amino acids. V was cut by 3 bases and J by 2 bases, with 17 bases left in between. Germline lookup yields CDR1 LNHNV and CDR2 YYDKDF (reference sequence). In nucleotides, the CDR3 is TGTGCCACCAGCAGTGATCAAGGGGGTATGCGCAATCAGCCCCAGCATTTT. Translation: CATSSDQGGMRNQPQHF.

The V gene is TRBV5-1, the J gene TRBJ1-6; 10 bases match TRBD1. Germline CDR1 and CDR2: SGHRS and YFSETQ. The length of the CDR3 is 14 residues. The V segment lost 7 bases and the J segment 3 bases; nucleotides outside the gene matches: 1. CDR3 DNA sequence: TGCGCCAGCCGGACAGGGGGCTATAATTCACCCCTCCACTTT. Its protein product is CASRTGGYNSPLHF.

The rearrangement uses TRBV27 and TRBJ1-5; a weak D match, TRBD1 (6 bases). Trimming stripped 5 bases from V and 6 bases from J, with 14 bases between. CDR1 and CDR2 (germline): MNHEY, SMNVEV (reference sequence). This CDR3 has 14 amino acids. CDR3 residues: CASSAAGEGQPQHF. Here the CDR3 DNA reads TGTGCCAGCAGTGCCGCAGGGGAGGGTCAGCCCCAGCATTTT.

The genes are TRBV11-2 and TRBJ2-1; D might be TRBD1 (6 bases). The CDR3 consists of 15 residues. Trimming removed 5 bases from V and 4 bases from J, with 15 bases in between. The germline V gene has CDR1 SGHAT and CDR2 FQNNGV. The CDR3 DNA reads TGTGCCAGCAGCCAGGCCGAGGGGGAATACAATGAGCAGTTCTTC. Protein sequence: CASSQAEGEYNEQFF. Variable domain in full (rest from reference TRBV11-2 and TRBJ2-1): EAGVAQSPRYKIIEKRQSVAFWCNPISGHATLYWYQQILGQGPKLLIQFQNNGVVDDSQLPKDRFSAERLKGVDSTLKIQPAKLEDSAVYLCASSQAEGEYNEQFFGPGTRLTVL.

The chain carries TRBV2 and TRBJ1-6, with D possibly TRBD1 on 5 matching bases. This CDR3 has 15 amino acids. Germline CDR1 SNHLY, CDR2 FYNNEI. V lost 7 bases to trimming and J lost 3 bases, with 13 bases between them. The CDR3 reads CASNLETVYNSPLHF. The CDR3 DNA reads as TGTGCCAGCAATCTTGAGACAGTCTATAATTCACCCCTCCACTTT.

J is TRBJ2-1 and V is TRBV4-1; TRBD2 might be the D (5 bases). The CDR3 consists of 14 residues. V gave up 4 bases and J gave up 1 base, with 8 bases separating them. Germline values: CDR1 MGHRA, CDR2 YSYEKL. The CDR3 is CASSRSGSYNEQFF. The CDR3 DNA sequence: TGCGCCAGCAGCCGAAGCGGTTCCTACAATGAGCAGTTCTTC.

The chain couples TRBV7-9 to TRBJ1-5; D is possibly TRBD1 (6 bases). V gave up 1 base and J gave up 4 bases, with 11 bases separating them. Germline V gene sequence: CDR1 SEHNR, CDR2 FQNEAQ (reference sequence). This CDR3 spans 15 amino acids. The CDR3 coding sequence is TGTGCCAGCAGCTTAGGAGGACAGCAGAATCAGCCCCAGCATTTT. Translated: CASSLGGQQNQPQHF. Full variable domain (rest looked up from reference TRBV7-9 and TRBJ1-5): DTGVSQNPRHKITKRGQNVTFRCDPISEHNRLYWYRQTLGQGPEFLTYFQNEAQLEKSRLLSDRFSAERPKGSFSTLEIQRTEQGDSAMYLCASSLGGQQNQPQHFGDGTRLSIL.

V and J are TRBV10-2 and TRBJ2-2; D possibly matches TRBD1 or TRBD2 (6 bases each). Trimming left V 0 bases short and J 1 base short, with 9 bases between. Germline loops: CDR1 WSHSY, CDR2 SAAADI. The CDR3 is made up of 16 amino acids. The CDR3 sequence: CASSESGGGNTGELFF. In DNA form, the CDR3 reads TGCGCCAGCAGTGAGTCTGGAGGGGGGAACACCGGGGAGCTGTTTTTT.

The CDR3 here is CASSRPGVSYEQYF. For the CDR3, the DNA is TGTGCCAGTAGTAGACCGGGAGTCTCCTACGAGCAGTACTTC. The chain employs TRBV19 and TRBJ2-7; D is perhaps TRBD2 (6 bases). The CDR3 is 14 residues long. Germline loops: CDR1 LNHDA, CDR2 SQIVND (reference sequence). Trimming removed 4 bases from V and 0 bases from J, with 10 bases in between.

V gene TRBV28 combines with J gene TRBJ2-7; D unresolved. V lost 5 bases and J lost 2, with 13 bases in between. This CDR3 spans 14 amino acids. Germline V gene lookup returns CDR1 MDHEN and CDR2 SYDVKM. The CDR3 DNA follows: TGTGCCAGCAGTATGCTAGAGCGAACCTACGAGCAGTACTTC. The encoded protein is CASSMLERTYEQYF.

The chain uses TRBV7-6 and TRBJ2-7; D assignment may be TRBD1 or TRBD2 (5 bases each). Germline V gene sequence: CDR1 SGHVS, CDR2 FNYEAQ. Trimming took 1 base from V and 2 from J, leaving 18 bases between them. This CDR3 has 17 amino acids. Here the CDR3 reads CASSLDTGAPNPYEQYF. CDR3 nucleotide sequence: TGTGCCAGCAGCTTAGACACCGGGGCCCCCAATCCCTACGAGCAGTACTTC.

This chain connects TRBV27 to TRBJ1-2, with no clear D. There are 14 residues in the CDR3. Per the germline V gene, CDR1 is MNHEY and CDR2 is SMNVEV (reference sequence). Trimming removed 6 bases at V and 1 base at J, with 12 bases between. CDR3 protein: CASSLDGYNYGYTF. DNA for the CDR3: TGTGCCAGCAGCCTGGACGGCTATAACTATGGCTACACCTTC.

The rearrangement links TRBV27 to TRBJ1-4; the match to TRBD1 covers 7 bases. V was pared by 3 bases and J by 8 bases, with 9 bases of the junction left unmatched. The germline V gene encodes CDR1 MNHEY and CDR2 SMNVEV (reference sequence). This CDR3 has 15 residues. CDR3 sequence (DNA): TGTGCCAGCAGTTTCTCCTACAGGGGCAACGAAAAACTGTTTTTT. Encoded protein: CASSFSYRGNEKLFF.

The chain links TRBV6-5 to TRBJ2-1; 12 bases align to TRBD2. Germline values: CDR1 MNHEY, CDR2 SVGAGI. The CDR3 spans 15 residues. Trimming removed 4 bases from V and 6 bases from J; junction bases left unmatched: 4. The CDR3 region is CASSLRLAGVNEQFF. The CDR3 DNA sequence: TGTGCCAGCAGTTTGAGACTAGCGGGGGTCAATGAGCAGTTCTTC.

The chain joins TRBV6-5 to TRBJ2-5, with 7 bases identical to TRBD2. The CDR3 is 14 residues long. In germline, CDR1 is MNHEY, CDR2 SVGAGI. Germline trimming cut 5 bases from V and 6 bases from J; bases unmatched to any gene: 9. CDR3 DNA sequence: TGTGCCAGCAGTCGGTCGGGAGGTGGGCAGACCCAGTACTTC. Amino acid sequence: CASSRSGGGQTQYF.

The chain carries TRBV18 and TRBJ1-6; no firm D call. Trimming pared 4 bases from V and 6 bases from J, leaving 16 bases between. The CDR3 extends over 16 amino acids. Germline CDR1 reads KGHSH; CDR2 reads LQKENI. CDR3 sequence: CASSRDAGPSNSPLHF. As DNA, the CDR3 is TGTGCCAGCTCACGGGATGCCGGGCCTTCTAATTCACCCCTCCACTTT.

The V call is TRBV9, the J call TRBJ2-7, with D perhaps matching TRBD2 (6 bases). With 0 bases removed from V and 4 bases from J, the gap between germline ends came to 11 bases. From germline, CDR1 is SGDLS and CDR2 YYNGEE. The CDR3 spans 14 residues. The CDR3, as DNA: TGTGCCAGCAGCGTAGAGGAGGGCGCATACGAGCAGTACTTC. It specifies CASSVEEGAYEQYF.

The CDR3 reads CASSPGTEETQYF. The CDR3 DNA sequence: TGCGCCAGCAGCCCCGGGACTGAAGAGACCCAGTACTTC. The genes are TRBV4-1 and TRBJ2-5, with D possibly being TRBD2 (6 bases). Trimming stripped 4 bases from V and 3 bases from J, with 9 bases between. Germline V gene lookup returns CDR1 MGHRA and CDR2 YSYEKL. The CDR3 is made up of 13 amino acids.

The chain uses TRBV19 and TRBJ1-2; 7 bases are shared with TRBD1. The CDR3 runs 14 residues. Germline-derived CDR1 and CDR2 are LNHDA and SQIVND (reference sequence). Trimming removed 7 bases from V and 3 bases from J; junction bases left unmatched: 8. The chain's CDR3 is CASKPGQYHYGYTF. CDR3 bases: TGTGCCAGTAAACCGGGACAGTACCACTATGGCTACACCTTC.

The CDR3 DNA follows: TGTGCCAGCAGCTATGGTAGGGGGAATGAAAAACTGTTTTTT. This translates into CASSYGRGNEKLFF. The V and J genes are TRBV6-5 and TRBJ1-4; possible D gene TRBD1, 6 bases. Trimming stripped 6 bases from V and 5 bases from J, with 13 bases between. The CDR3 is 14 amino acids. Germline CDR1 MNHEY, CDR2 SVGAGI.

The genes are TRBV28 and TRBJ2-7, with D perhaps matching TRBD1 or TRBD2 (6 bases each). The V and J ends lost 4 bases and 5 bases respectively, with 12 bases between them. Germline V lookup: CDR1 MDHEN, CDR2 SYDVKM. There are 13 residues in the CDR3. This CDR3 is CASSSGDLDEQYF. The CDR3 DNA reads as TGTGCCAGCAGTTCAGGGGACTTGGACGAGCAGTACTTC.

This chain uses TRBV19 with TRBJ1-4; D is perhaps TRBD1 (5 bases). Trimming took 6 bases from V and 3 from J, leaving 20 bases between them. CDR3 length: 17 residues. Germline V lookup: CDR1 LNHDA, CDR2 SQIVND (reference sequence). The CDR3 region is CASSPDLLSGPNEKLFF. CDR3 nucleotides: TGTGCCAGTAGCCCCGATCTCCTGTCAGGGCCTAATGAAAAACTGTTTTTT. Complete variable domain (other parts from reference TRBV19 and TRBJ1-4): DGGITQSPKYLFRKEGQNVTLSCEQNLNHDAMYWYRQDPGQGLRLIYYSQIVNDFQKGDIAEGYSVSREKKESFPLTVTSAQKNPTAFYLCASSPDLLSGPNEKLFFGSGTQLSVL.

This clone was detected once. V usage is TRBV5-1 and J usage is TRBJ2-3; 9 nucleotides match TRBD1. The CDR3 is 16 amino acids. Germline V gene lookup returns CDR1 SGHRS and CDR2 YFSETQ. After removal of 2 bases from V and 4 bases from J, the junction contained 8 bases not matched to a gene. The CDR3 bases are TGCGCCAGCAGCTTAACAGGGGGCGCGAGCTCAGATACGCAGTATTTT. Protein sequence: CASSLTGGASSDTQYF.

In this sample, this clone turned up once. The chain combines TRBV27 with TRBJ1-1; D might be TRBD1 (5 bases). The CDR3 is made up of 12 amino acids. With 5 bases removed from V and 11 bases from J, the gap between germline ends came to 15 bases. Germline values: CDR1 MNHEY, CDR2 SMNVEV (reference sequence). CDR3 sequence (DNA): TGTGCCAGCAGTACATGGGGGGGGGTGGCTTTCTTT. The encoded protein is CASSTWGGVAFF.

The V gene is TRBV24-1, the J gene TRBJ2-7; no firm D call. V was shortened by 5 bases and J by 4 bases, with 5 bases between the two germline ends. CDR1 and CDR2 (germline): KGHDR, SFDVKD. This CDR3 contains 11 residues. In nucleotides, the CDR3 is TGTGCCACCAGTGCTGGATACGAGCAGTACTTC. Translating it yields CATSAGYEQYF.

V gene TRBV6-6 combines with J gene TRBJ2-7; tentatively, D is TRBD2 (5 bases). V gave up 8 bases and J gave up 4 bases, with 15 bases separating them. The CDR3 runs 13 residues. The germline V gene has CDR1 MNHNY and CDR2 SVGAGI (reference sequence). The CDR3 nucleotides read TGTGCCAGCGCTCAATTAGCGCCTTACGAGCAGTACTTC. Its translation: CASAQLAPYEQYF.